Sequencing of this T cell receptor beta chain was carried out in a study of shared clonotypes between healthy human individuals. Whole-study findings and limits: Sharing across a few donors was seen in 4% to 6.5% of naive CD4 clonotypes.

There are 16 residues in the CDR3. V lost 5 bases, J lost 2 bases, and 18 bases lay in between. CDR1 SEHNR and CDR2 FQNEAQ come from the germline V gene (reference sequence). Investigators divided CD4+ cells into CD45RA+ naive and CD45RA-negative memory subsets. About this clone: What it binds is not known.

The deep-level immunoSEQ assay was used. The authors loaded about 0.2 ug DNA, 30,000 to 35,000 T cell genomes, into sorted-subset replicate PCRs. Clones were sequenced by immunoSEQ multiplex PCR, and TCRdb holds only the in-frame ones, with some missing. The sample contains about a million clones, 70% to 85% of which appear only once. Sequences were obtained from memory CD4+ T cells sorted from blood. As for subset: CD45RA-negative fraction. V gene TRBV7-9 combines with J gene TRBJ1-1, with a possible D match to TRBD1 (5 bases). This clonotype was sampled from a man younger than 35 in good health. DNA of the CDR3: TGTGCCAGCAGCCCTATGGGGGAAGCCCGTAACACTGAAGCTTTCTTT. It codes for CASSPMGEARNTEAFF.